A single T cell receptor beta chain is shown here with its context. Its antigen is currently unknown. Expressed TCRB transcripts were sequenced because the isolated RNA had all been reverse transcribed beforehand. The repertoire was sequenced with immunoSEQ multiplex PCR; TCRdb's copy has only in-frame clones and lacks some. Counted here are some 410,000 clones, over 9.5% occurring once; the ten biggest clones make up about 0.042%. The sample belongs to a study of beta chain features in type 1 diabetes. Study-level findings and limits: Insertions were fewer and deletions more numerous at VDJ junctions in type 1 diabetes patients.

Input material: naive CD4+ T cells from blood. The source of this sequence is a woman aged 18 to 35 in good health.

CDR3 sequence (DNA): TGTGCCAGCAGCTTAGGGGATCGGTCTGGCTACACCTTC. Its translation: CASSLGDRSGYTF. V gene TRBV7-9 combines with J gene TRBJ1-2; D is unclear. The CDR3 spans 13 residues. Trimming took off 1 base at V and 7 bases at J, with 10 bases between the two ends. In germline, CDR1 is SEHNR, CDR2 FQNEAQ (reference sequence).